These 22 T cell receptor beta chains came from one sample sequenced in a study of cytomegalovirus exposure and HLA in healthy donors. Some clones are missing from TCRdb's copy, which holds only in-frame ones; the method was immunoSEQ multiplex PCR. Among approximately 170,000 clones listed, about 90% were seen once. Material: PBMCs. The receptor source for this set is a woman aged 18-29 years in good health and CMV-seropositive.

This clone was detected only once. The chain carries TRBV6-1 and TRBJ2-7, with 11 bases identical to TRBD2. V lost 4 bases to trimming and J lost 4 bases; unmatched junction nucleotides: 9. Germline V gene data show CDR1 as MNHNS and CDR2 as SASEGT. The CDR3 contains 16 residues. The chain's CDR3 is CASSATRLAGKYEQYF. The CDR3, as DNA: TGTGCCAGCAGTGCGACTAGACTAGCGGGGAAGTACGAGCAGTACTTC.

This clone was seen just once. The chain is built from TRBV4-2 and TRBJ2-7, with D maybe TRBD2 (7 bases). V dropped 1 base and J dropped 0 bases, with 13 bases sitting between them. The CDR3 runs to 16 residues. Germline values: CDR1 LGHNA, CDR2 YNFKEQ. CDR3 sequence reads: CASSQGAGAGSYEQYF. In DNA form, the CDR3 reads TGTGCCAGCAGCCAAGGTGCGGGGGCCGGCTCCTACGAGCAGTACTTC.

This clone was picked up one time. The chain links TRBV18 to TRBJ2-3; tentative D call: TRBD2 (6 bases). The V gene lost 6 bases and the J gene lost 5 bases, with 9 bases spanning the gap. CDR3 length: 12 residues. Germline V lookup: CDR1 KGHSH, CDR2 LQKENI. DNA of the CDR3: TGTGCCAGCTCTCCTAGCGAAGATACGCAGTATTTT. It translates to CASSPSEDTQYF.

This clone was detected only once. The V and J genes are TRBV7-2 and TRBJ1-5; 9 nucleotides match TRBD1. Germline assignment: CDR1 SGHTA and CDR2 FQGNSA. V was clipped by 5 bases and J by 4 bases; unmatched bases: 9. The CDR3 is 16 residues long. The CDR3 region is CASSQTAGTGNQPQHF. As DNA, the CDR3 is TGTGCCAGCAGCCAAACGGCCGGGACAGGGAATCAGCCCCAGCATTTT.

This chain uses TRBV9 with TRBJ2-5, with TRBD2 matching over 9 bases. The germline V gene encodes CDR1 SGDLS and CDR2 YYNGEE. CDR3 length: 15 amino acids. V shed 0 bases and J 4 bases; nucleotides not matched to a gene: 4. CDR3 bases: TGTGCCAGCAGCGTAGTGGCTAGCGGGACAGAGACCCAGTACTTC. It is translated as CASSVVASGTETQYF.

The chain employs TRBV27 and TRBJ2-5; a weak D match, TRBD2 (5 bases). The germline CDR1 and CDR2 sequences are MNHEY and SMNVEV (reference sequence). The V gene lost 5 bases and the J gene lost 1 base, with 11 bases spanning the gap. This CDR3 has 14 residues. CDR3 in amino acids: CASSPQRAQETQYF. CDR3 nucleotide sequence: TGTGCCAGCAGTCCTCAGAGGGCCCAAGAGACCCAGTACTTC.

This clone occurred once. The rearrangement links TRBV7-9 to TRBJ1-4; 9 bases map to TRBD1. Germline lookup yields CDR1 SEHNR and CDR2 FQNEAQ (reference sequence). This CDR3 is built from 14 residues. The V gene end was trimmed by 5 bases and the J gene end by 8 bases; junction bases not matched to a gene: 6. The CDR3 is CASSPGQGNEKLFF. The CDR3, as DNA: TGTGCCAGCAGCCCGGGACAGGGTAACGAAAAACTGTTTTTT.

The chain recombines TRBV28 with TRBJ1-2, with 8 nucleotides matching TRBD1. CDR3 length: 14 residues. The J segment lost 4 bases and the V segment lost 6 bases, leaving 7 bases of the junction unmatched. Germline V gives CDR1 MDHEN, CDR2 SYDVKM. Written as DNA, the CDR3 is TGTGCCAGCAGCCCGGGACAGGACCCCTATGGCTACACCTTC. Its protein is CASSPGQDPYGYTF.

The chain carries TRBV5-6 and TRBJ1-5, with D tentatively TRBD1 (5 bases). Trimming cost V 4 bases and J 6 bases, with 14 bases left between them. The germline V gene encodes CDR1 SGHDT and CDR2 YYEEEE. The CDR3 runs 14 residues. CDR3 sequence reads: CASSQGGGGQPQHF. The CDR3 DNA follows: TGTGCCAGCAGCCAGGGTGGGGGGGGTCAGCCCCAGCATTTT.

In DNA, the CDR3 is TGTGCCAGCAGTGAAACTCTCGTTAGGGGCGAGCAGTACTTC. Residues: CASSETLVRGEQYF. This rearrangement joins TRBV2 to TRBJ2-7; maybe TRBD1 (5 bases). Trimming stripped 2 bases from V and 6 bases from J, with 14 bases between. This CDR3 is built from 14 residues. Germline-derived CDR1 and CDR2 are SNHLY and FYNNEI.

This clone has only one observation. The chain carries TRBV6-5 and TRBJ1-1; TRBD1 matches 8 bases. CDR1 is MNHEY, CDR2 SVGAGI, per germline. J was trimmed by 1 base and V by 2 bases; bases with no gene match: 6. This CDR3 has 16 residues. The CDR3: CASSYTWTGRNTEAFF. In DNA, the CDR3 is TGTGCCAGCAGTTACACTTGGACAGGGCGGAACACTGAAGCTTTCTTT.

The CDR3 protein is CASSQVPGGPYEQYF. The CDR3 DNA is TGTGCCAGCAGCCAAGTACCGGGGGGACCCTACGAGCAGTACTTC. This sequence joins TRBV4-2 and TRBJ2-7, with 7 bases matching TRBD2. Looked up from germline, CDR1 is LGHNA and CDR2 is YNFKEQ. CDR3 length: 15 residues. V shed 1 base and J 2 bases; nucleotides not matched to a gene: 5.

The CDR3 reads CASSFTGGAGQPQHF. The CDR3 bases are TGTGCCAGCAGTTTTACAGGGGGCGCCGGGCAGCCCCAGCATTTT. The chain uses TRBV27 and TRBJ1-5; TRBD1 aligns across 9 bases. The germline V gene encodes CDR1 MNHEY and CDR2 SMNVEV (reference sequence). This CDR3 is built from 15 residues. After removal of 3 bases from V and 7 bases from J, the junction contained 7 bases not matched to a gene.

This clone was recorded a few times. This CDR3 reads CASGAGPINQPQHF. The CDR3 DNA is TGTGCCAGCGGGGCGGGACCGATCAATCAGCCCCAGCATTTT. This chain links TRBV27 with TRBJ1-5; possible D gene TRBD1, 5 bases. V gave up 8 bases and J gave up 3 bases, with 14 bases separating them. The CDR3 length is 14 residues. Germline V CDR1 and CDR2: MNHEY, SMNVEV (reference sequence).

This clone is a singleton in its sample. The chain has TRBV7-9 and TRBJ2-1; 10 bases align to TRBD2. This CDR3 has 14 residues. Germline V lookup: CDR1 SEHNR, CDR2 FQNEAQ (reference sequence). The ends lost 7 bases at V and 3 bases at J; junction bases unmatched: 3. CDR3 nucleotide sequence: TGTGCCAGCACACGGACTAGCGGCTACAATGAGCAGTTCTTC. It codes for CASTRTSGYNEQFF.

This chain links TRBV15 with TRBJ1-1, with unresolved D. V was clipped by 5 bases and J by 3 bases, with 10 bases between them. The CDR3 length is 13 residues. CDR1 and CDR2 (germline): LNHNV, YYDKDF (reference sequence). The CDR3 protein is CATSDREDTEAFF. DNA of the CDR3: TGTGCCACCAGCGACCGGGAAGACACTGAAGCTTTCTTT.

The rearrangement uses TRBV29-1 and TRBJ2-1, with 8 positions matching TRBD2. This CDR3 region has 15 residues. Trimming removed 1 base from V and 5 bases from J; junction bases left unmatched: 7. CDR1 is SQVTM and CDR2 is ANQGSEA in the germline V gene. The CDR3 here is CSVEAPAGADNEQFF. Here the CDR3 DNA reads TGCAGCGTTGAAGCGCCAGCGGGAGCGGACAATGAGCAGTTCTTC.

The chain employs TRBV14 and TRBJ2-7; 10 bases match TRBD1. This CDR3 has 14 amino acids. Losses at the gene ends were 3 bases for V and 8 bases for J; bases not matched to a gene: 7. Germline assignment: CDR1 SGHDN and CDR2 FVKESK. This chain's CDR3 is CASSHSSTGGKQYF. CDR3 sequence (DNA): TGTGCCAGCAGCCATAGCTCGACAGGGGGCAAGCAGTACTTC.

The chain joins TRBV6-5 to TRBJ1-3; D possibly corresponds to TRBD1 (5 bases). Germline V lookup: CDR1 MNHEY, CDR2 SVGAGI. Trimming took off 8 bases at V and 4 bases at J, with 18 bases between the two ends. This CDR3 is built from 15 residues. CDR3 region: CASGSSRTGGNTIYF. The DNA for the CDR3 is TGTGCCAGCGGATCTTCGCGAACAGGCGGAAACACCATATATTTT.

The chain is built from TRBV10-3 and TRBJ2-2, with 8 bases lining up with TRBD2. The CDR3 spans 18 residues. J lost 6 bases, V lost 5 bases, and 17 bases had no gene match. Per the germline V gene, CDR1 is ENHRY and CDR2 is SYGVKD. CDR3 amino acids: CAISLTRTSLAGSGELFF. CDR3 nucleotides: TGTGCCATCAGTCTCACTCGAACCTCCCTAGCGGGCTCCGGGGAGCTGTTTTTT.

CDR3 amino acids: CASSITGTPGGGNTIYF. CDR3 bases: TGTGCCAGCAGCATCACCGGGACTCCGGGAGGAGGAAACACCATATATTTT. The chain recombines TRBV7-6 with TRBJ1-3, with a tentative D call TRBD1 (5 bases). Between the trimmed V and J ends, which lost 5 bases and 4 bases, there was a span of 21 bases. This CDR3 contains 17 residues. CDR1 and CDR2 (germline): SGHVS, FNYEAQ.

This chain connects TRBV5-8 to TRBJ1-5; 7 nucleotides match TRBD1. With 4 bases clipped from V and 4 bases from J, the junction kept 20 bases outside the gene matches. CDR1 and CDR2 (germline): SGHTS, YDEGEE. CDR3 length equals 19 residues. CDR3 in amino acids: CASSPPRGGQPKSNQPQHF. In DNA form, the CDR3 reads TGTGCCAGCAGCCCCCCACGGGGGGGACAGCCGAAGAGTAATCAGCCCCAGCATTTT.